This TCR beta chain emerged from a study of T cell responses to AZD1222 COVID-19 vaccine. Turning to the study itself: Pooling covered second doses at about 4 or about 12 weeks.

The J segment lost 4 bases and the V segment lost 4 bases, leaving 4 bases of the junction unmatched. The V gene's germline CDR1 is SGHRS and CDR2 YFSETQ. CDR3 length: 14 residues. Assay: immunoSEQ multiplex PCR; the TCRdb copy retains only in-frame clones and omits some. Among about 76,000 clones, over 75% were seen once, and the ten largest hold roughly a tenth. This clonotype was sampled from an adult in good health. V gene TRBV5-1 combines with J gene TRBJ1-1; 10 bases agree with TRBD1. The source material was peripheral blood, sampled on day 0 of AZD1222 vaccination. This CDR3 is CASSHRDRGTEAFF. The CDR3 DNA follows: TGCGCCAGCAGCCACCGGGACAGGGGCACTGAAGCTTTCTTT.